The count of the clone carrying this TCR beta chain is one. The trim removed 11 bases at V and 1 base at J, leaving 3 bases unmatched. From germline, CDR1 is MNHEY and CDR2 SVGAGI. The CDR3 is 12 amino acids. This sample is drawn from a study of blood T cell repertoires in COVID-19. Across the whole study: Samples representing acute and convalescent COVID-19 were sourced from the United States, Italy and Spain. Sources were T cells, B-cell-depleted T cells, or PBMCs; the material itself was cDNA or gDNA.

In the study's own analysis: From reference gene primer amplification, estimates of nucleated cell counts were derived. Sequencing used immunoSEQ multiplex PCR; TCRdb keeps in-frame clones, though not all of them. The V and J calls and clone size come from that table; D and trimming were worked out from the DNA. The sample includes under 300,000 clones, roughly 86% seen only once; the top ten take 12%. The chain combines TRBV6-5 with TRBJ1-2, with 8 bases fitting TRBD1. The sequence was collected from a man older than 75 with acute or convalescent COVID-19. The sample consisted of peripheral blood. In DNA form, the CDR3 reads TGTGCCGCACAGGGGGTTAACTATGGCTACACCTTC. It is translated as CAAQGVNYGYTF.